The clone carrying this TCR beta chain was observed at least ten times. Antigen specificity is unknown. The CDR3 length is 17 residues. Germline V gene data show CDR1 as SGHTA and CDR2 as FQGNSA. The ends lost 5 bases at V and 0 bases at J; junction bases unmatched: 6. This sample stems from a study of T cells in Graves' hyperthyroidism and ophthalmopathy. Findings and caveats of the study: A median around 6.8 months before onset, the model predicted ophthalmopathy. Patients with ophthalmopathy were separated from those with stable hyperthyroidism by a 13 V-J model. Most thyroid clonotypes that were expanded above 0.001 also turned up in blood.

RNA transcripts served as the template for amplifying TCR beta CDR3 regions. Using the HTBI primer set, a first-round RT-PCR was run on the TCR CDR3. TCRdb analysed the multiplex PCR reads with MiXCR anew, one entry per CDR3 protein. The sample shows 300,000 to 450,000 distinct CDR3 sequences, roughly 15% of them seen only once. The source of this sequence is a woman aged 25 to 45 with Graves' ophthalmopathy. This rearrangement joins TRBV7-2 to TRBJ2-2, with 10 bases lining up with TRBD1. The specimen sequenced was blood. The CDR3 coding sequence is TGTGCCAGCAGCCCTTGGACAGGGGGAACGAACACCGGGGAGCTGTTTTTT. Translated, it gives CASSPWTGGTNTGELFF.